This TCR beta chain was identified during a study of control samples from healthy donors and cancer patients. This clone was counted between two and nine times. Assay: immunoSEQ multiplex PCR; the TCRdb copy retains only in-frame clones and omits some. This table holds about 150,000 clones, around nine tenths found once. The specimen sequenced was blood. This receptor was identified in a man younger than 35 in good health.

The CDR3 DNA reads TGTGCCAGCAGTTACAGAGGGGATCAGCCCCAGCATTTT. This encodes CASSYRGDQPQHF. This chain connects TRBV6-2 or TRBV6-3 to TRBJ1-5; a possible D gene is TRBD1 (5 bases). The V end lost 2 bases, the J end lost 5 bases, and 7 bases lay between the germline ends. Per the germline V gene, CDR1 is MNHEY and CDR2 is SVGEGT. This CDR3 is built from 13 residues.